This TCR beta chain was sequenced during a study of T cell changes during pregnancy in multiple sclerosis. This CDR3 comprises 13 residues. Trimming cost V 3 bases and J 4 bases; bases outside gene matches: 3. Germline V gives CDR1 SGDLS, CDR2 YYNGEE. The data were produced by immunoSEQ multiplex PCR, yet TCRdb's version contains in-frame clones alone and is incomplete. The table records about 93,000 clones, approximately 90% of them present only once. This clonotype was sampled from a female donor with multiple sclerosis, enrolled in a pregnancy study. Sequences were derived from peripheral blood, sampled before pregnancy. The chain has TRBV9 and TRBJ1-2; TRBD1 matches at 7 bases. CDR3 sequence (DNA): TGTGCCAGCAGCGAACAGGGGAGCTATGGCTACACCTTC. Its protein product is CASSEQGSYGYTF.